This TCR beta chain was obtained from a study of shared clonotypes between healthy human individuals. Whole-study findings and limits: Estimated clonotype richness was generally higher in naive than memory subsets.

As to this clone: Its antigen is undetermined.

V lost 5 bases and J lost 4; bases outside the gene matches: 9. Germline V gives CDR1 SGHAT, CDR2 FQNNGV. CDR3 length equals 15 residues. Terminally differentiated effector memory CD45RA+ cells were excluded from the naive CD8 cells, which were CD45RO-negative and positively selected for CCR7. Each cell subset's genomic DNA was divided evenly among several immunoSEQ plates. Clones were sequenced by immunoSEQ multiplex PCR, and TCRdb holds only the in-frame ones, with some missing. Of about 2 million clones listed, about 95% are singletons. The sequencing sample was made of naive CD8+ T cells sorted from blood. This clonotype was sampled from a man younger than 35 in good health. The gene calls are TRBV11-2 and TRBJ1-2; 8 nucleotides agree with TRBD1. This chain's CDR3 is CASSLLGQASYGYTF. The CDR3 DNA reads TGTGCCAGCAGCCTTCTGGGACAGGCATCCTATGGCTACACCTTC.